Sequencing of this T cell receptor beta chain was carried out in a study of T cell responses to AZD1222 COVID-19 vaccine. Clones were read by immunoSEQ multiplex PCR, and TCRdb kept only the in-frame ones, dropping some. In the table there are 110,000 or so clones, about nine tenths of which are singletons. The V end lost 3 bases, the J end lost 0 bases, and 12 bases lay between the germline ends. CDR1 is SGHAT and CDR2 is FQNNGV in the germline V gene. CDR3 length: 15 residues. The chain carries TRBV11-2 and TRBJ2-7; D may correspond to TRBD1 or TRBD2 (5 bases each). Sequencing was performed on peripheral blood, taken on day 0 of AZD1222 vaccination. This sequence was found in an adult in good health. This CDR3 reads CASSFGTASSYEQYF. The CDR3 DNA sequence: TGTGCCAGCAGCTTTGGGACGGCGAGCTCCTACGAGCAGTACTTC.